What follows are 22 T cell receptor beta chains derived from one specimen sequenced in a study of shared clonotypes between healthy human individuals. Clones were sequenced by immunoSEQ multiplex PCR, and TCRdb holds only the in-frame ones, with some missing. The table lists about 490,000 clones, about 85% of them singletons. Input material: PBMCs. The receptors stem from a woman aged 40 to 49 in good health. Some clones in this sample may be carry-over from other donors' samples.

This clone appeared once. The likely explanation is a read error, given a far larger clone one base away. The V call is TRBV7-2, the J call TRBJ2-7, with TRBD2 identical over 12 bases. The CDR3 sequence is 15 residues long. CDR1 is SGHTA and CDR2 is FQGNSA in the germline V gene. CDR3 in DNA: TGTGCCAGCAGCCCCCGGACTAGCGGGACCTACGAGAAGTACTTC. Its translation: CASSPRTSGTYEKYF.

This chain connects TRBV6-6 to TRBJ2-2; 10 bases agree with TRBD2. The germline V gene has CDR1 MNHNY and CDR2 SVGAGI (reference sequence). CDR3 size: 14 residues. V was clipped by 6 bases and J by 6 bases; unmatched bases: 4. Here the CDR3 reads CASSPSGRAGELFF. CDR3 nucleotides: TGTGCCAGCAGCCCCAGCGGGAGGGCCGGGGAGCTGTTTTTT.

V usage is TRBV28 and J usage is TRBJ2-7; D is perhaps TRBD2 (6 bases). Trimming pared 5 bases from V and 0 bases from J, leaving 20 bases between. Germline CDR1 reads MDHEN; CDR2 reads SYDVKM. The CDR3 loop spans 17 amino acids. As DNA, the CDR3 is TGTGCCAGCAGTCTCGCTGGGGGGAGGTTCACCTCCTACGAGCAGTACTTC. This codes for CASSLAGGRFTSYEQYF.

Only one count was recorded for this clone. This chain links TRBV28 with TRBJ2-3; 7 bases match TRBD1. V gave up 4 bases and J gave up 4 bases; unmatched junction bases: 5. Per germline, CDR1 MDHEN and CDR2 SYDVKM. The CDR3 loop spans 14 amino acids. The CDR3 DNA follows: TGTGCCAGCAGTTCGACAGGGAGAGCAGATACGCAGTATTTT. It translates to CASSSTGRADTQYF.

This chain connects TRBV7-8 to TRBJ1-5; D perhaps matches TRBD1 (5 bases). V lost 4 bases, J lost 3 bases, and 10 bases lay in between. CDR3 size: 14 residues. Germline V gene data show CDR1 as SGHVS and CDR2 as FQNEAQ. CDR3 in DNA: TGTGCCAGCAGCTCGGCAGGGACCAATCAGCCCCAGCATTTT. Its protein product is CASSSAGTNQPQHF. Drawing the rest from reference TRBV7-8 and TRBJ1-5, the complete variable domain is GAGVSQSPRYKVAKRGQDVALRCDPISGHVSLFWYQQALGQGPEFLTYFQNEAQLDKSGLPSDRFFAERPEGSVSTLKIQRTQQEDSAVYLCASSSAGTNQPQHFGDGTRLSIL.

The chain has TRBV5-1 and TRBJ2-2; a weak D match, TRBD1 (7 bases). Germline CDR1 SGHRS, CDR2 YFSETQ. V lost 5 bases and J lost 0, with 20 bases in between. The CDR3 is 18 amino acids. The CDR3 DNA sequence: TGCGCCAGCAGTCCTCTTCCCCCAGGGGGGACGAACACCGGGGAGCTGTTTTTT. Translating gives CASSPLPPGGTNTGELFF. Full variable domain (outside the CDR3, taken from reference TRBV5-1 and TRBJ2-2): KAGVTQTPRYLIKTRGQQVTLSCSPISGHRSVSWYQQTPGQGLQFLFEYFSETQRNKGNFPGRFSGRQFSNSRSEMNVSTLELGDSALYLCASSPLPPGGTNTGELFFGEGSRLTVL.

The genes are TRBV19 and TRBJ2-7; 12 bases match TRBD2. Germline CDR1 reads LNHDA; CDR2 reads SQIVND (reference sequence). The CDR3 consists of 14 residues. J lost 0 bases, V lost 6 bases, and 0 bases had no gene match. The CDR3 here is CASRTSGSSYEQYF. The CDR3 DNA is TGTGCCAGTAGGACTAGCGGGAGCTCCTACGAGCAGTACTTC.

V gene TRBV14 combines with J gene TRBJ2-5; 15 positions agree with TRBD2. J was trimmed by 5 bases and V by 4 bases; bases with no gene match: 8. Germline CDR1 SGHDN, CDR2 FVKESK. There are 17 residues in the CDR3. CDR3 DNA: TGTGCCAGCAGCCCACTGGGACTAGCGGGAGGTTTGGAGACCCAGTACTTC. This encodes CASSPLGLAGGLETQYF.

The V gene is TRBV15, the J gene TRBJ1-2; 7 bases match TRBD1. The CDR3 covers 16 residues. Germline values: CDR1 LNHNV, CDR2 YYDKDF (reference sequence). The ends lost 0 bases at V and 6 bases at J; junction bases unmatched: 10. The CDR3 sequence is CATSRDRTGTLHGYTF. In DNA, the CDR3 is TGTGCCACCAGCAGAGATAGGACAGGAACCCTTCATGGCTACACCTTC.

V usage is TRBV9 and J usage is TRBJ2-5; 9 bases align to TRBD2. The CDR3 has 16 amino acids. CDR1 is SGDLS, CDR2 YYNGEE, per germline. V lost 2 bases and J lost 1; bases outside the gene matches: 6. The DNA for the CDR3 is TGTGCCAGCAGCGTCACAGCGGGAGGACTCCAAGAGACCCAGTACTTC. Residues: CASSVTAGGLQETQYF.

The V and J genes are TRBV6-1 and TRBJ2-7; D not certain. Germline loops: CDR1 MNHNS, CDR2 SASEGT. The CDR3 length is 14 residues. Trimming cost V 1 base and J 0 bases, with 7 bases left between them. The CDR3, as DNA: TGTGCCAGCAGTGAAGTTGGGGTCTCCTACGAGCAGTACTTC. Its protein product is CASSEVGVSYEQYF.

The CDR3 DNA is TGTGCCAGCTCACCACCAAACAGGGGTGAGACTGAAGCTTTCTTT. This gives the protein CASSPPNRGETEAFF. The rearrangement links TRBV18 to TRBJ1-1; 7 bases are a match to TRBD1. V gave up 0 bases and J gave up 5 bases; unmatched junction bases: 6. The CDR3 totals 15 residues. In germline, CDR1 is KGHSH, CDR2 LQKENI. Based on the CDR3 plus reference TRBV18 and TRBJ1-1, the full variable domain is NAGVMQNPRHLVRRRGQEARLRCSPMKGHSHVYWYRQLPEEGLKFMVYLQKENIIDESGMPKERFSAEFPKEGPSILRIQQVVRGDSAAYFCASSPPNRGETEAFFGQGTRLTVV.

The V and J genes are TRBV7-9 and TRBJ1-1, with TRBD1 matching over 8 bases. J was trimmed by 3 bases and V by 7 bases; bases with no gene match: 4. Germline V gene sequence: CDR1 SEHNR, CDR2 FQNEAQ (reference sequence). CDR3 size: 13 residues. CDR3 residues: CASKQGADTEAFF. CDR3 bases: TGTGCCAGCAAGCAGGGGGCTGACACTGAAGCTTTCTTT.

The V call is TRBV5-1, the J call TRBJ2-1; tentatively, D is TRBD1 or TRBD2 (6 bases each). The CDR3 sequence is 13 residues long. Trimming left V 5 bases short and J 3 bases short, with 9 bases between. CDR1 SGHRS and CDR2 YFSETQ come from the germline V gene. This chain's CDR3 is CASREGGYNEQFF. In DNA, the CDR3 is TGCGCCAGCAGAGAGGGGGGCTACAATGAGCAGTTCTTC.

Turning to this clone: This likely reflects a read error, since a far larger clone is one base away. The chain joins TRBV7-8 to TRBJ2-7; D ambiguous. The CDR3 runs to 12 residues. Trimming removed 5 bases at V and 5 bases at J, with 10 bases between. The germline V gene encodes CDR1 SGHVS and CDR2 FQNEAQ. For the CDR3, the DNA is TGTGCCAGCAGCCCCCGTGGGGACGAGCAGTACTTC. Amino acids: CASSPRGDEQYF.

This sequence joins TRBV27 and TRBJ2-2; maybe TRBD1 (7 bases). This CDR3 is 15 amino acids long. V dropped 6 bases and J dropped 4 bases, with 15 bases sitting between them. CDR1 MNHEY and CDR2 SMNVEV come from the germline V gene (reference sequence). This chain's CDR3 is CASRQGSSGTGELFF. In nucleotides, the CDR3 is TGTGCCAGCAGACAGGGGAGTAGCGGCACCGGGGAGCTGTTTTTT.

This clone appeared a single time. The CDR3 DNA reads TGCGCCAGCAGCCGTGGACAGCGGGAAGATACGCAGTATTTT. Translated, it gives CASSRGQREDTQYF. The V gene is TRBV10-2, the J gene TRBJ2-3; possibly TRBD2 for D (7 bases). The germline V gene encodes CDR1 WSHSY and CDR2 SAAADI. V gave up 6 bases and J gave up 5 bases, with 15 bases separating them. CDR3 length equals 14 residues.

In this sample, this clone turned up once. The rearrangement links TRBV28 to TRBJ2-3, with unresolved D. Looked up from germline, CDR1 is MDHEN and CDR2 is SYDVKM. Trimming cost V 4 bases and J 2 bases, with 10 bases left between them. The CDR3 sequence is 14 residues long. CDR3 sequence (DNA): TGTGCCAGCAGTTCGGGCTTCTCCACAGATACGCAGTATTTT. This encodes CASSSGFSTDTQYF. Full variable domain (missing parts from reference TRBV28 and TRBJ2-3): DVKVTQSSRYLVKRTGEKVFLECVQDMDHENMFWYRQDPGLGLRLIYFSYDVKMKEKGDIPEGYSVSREKKERFSLILESASTNQTSMYLCASSSGFSTDTQYFGPGTRLTVL.

This chain connects TRBV7-2 to TRBJ2-7, with 9 bases identical to TRBD1. V trimming: 9 bases; J trimming: 2 bases; junction bases outside the gene matches: 5. The germline gives CDR1 SGHTA, CDR2 FQGNSA. This CDR3 contains 13 residues. Here the CDR3 reads CASSRTGAYEQYF. The CDR3 DNA reads as TGTGCCAGTAGTCGGACAGGGGCCTACGAGCAGTACTTC.

This clone turned up a few times. A far larger clone is one base from this, pointing to a likely read error. The chain links TRBV7-2 to TRBJ2-7; unclear D gene. The CDR3 runs to 16 residues. Germline V lookup: CDR1 SGHTA, CDR2 FQGNSA. Trimming shortened V by 1 base and J by 4 bases, and 17 bases separated the two germline ends. DNA of the CDR3: TGTGCCAGCAGCTTAGTTTCGGGCGGCCCTTTTTACGAGCAGTACTTC. Encoded protein: CASSLVSGGPFYEQYF.

The chain links TRBV7-9 to TRBJ2-3, with D unresolved. The CDR3 is made up of 13 amino acids. CDR1 and CDR2 (germline): SEHNR, FQNEAQ (reference sequence). The ends were cut back, 5 bases at V and 2 bases at J, with 8 bases in the middle. The CDR3 region is CASSRHNTDTQYF. DNA for the CDR3: TGTGCCAGCAGCAGACACAACACAGATACGCAGTATTTT.

The CDR3 DNA reads as TGTGCCAGCAGCTTAGATTCCTCTCCGGAGAGCTCCTACGAGCAGTACTTC. Translating it yields CASSLDSSPESSYEQYF. The J gene is TRBJ2-7, the V gene TRBV11-2; D gene unclear. Germline CDR1 and CDR2: SGHAT and FQNNGV. V was pared by 0 bases and J by 0 bases, with 15 bases between. CDR3 length: 17 residues.